The present entry profiles one T cell receptor beta chain with its context. Its antigen is currently not known. No base-level quality is on record; no much larger clone is a single base apart. This record comes from a study of CD8+ T cells in alopecia areata (dated by TCRdb to the late 2010s). Background for the entire study: Treated patients were enrolled in an open-label pilot trial of oral tofacitinib, 5 to 10 mg twice daily, for moderate-to-severe alopecia areata. In humans, TCRbeta sequencing was performed on scalp tissue and on sorted CD4+ and CD8+ peripheral blood T cells from healthy controls and from patients with patchy or totalis/universalis alopecia areata. Patients stayed on tofacitinib for 6 to 18 months and then had 6 months of follow-up off drug so that delayed response and recurrence could be assessed. To study T cell clonal expansion in alopecia areata, the researchers applied high-throughput TCRbeta sequencing to both the C3H/HeJ mouse model and human patients. TCRbeta CDR3 regions were amplified by immunoSEQ multiplex PCR with 35 Vbeta forward and 13 Jbeta reverse primers. Clonality in the scalp was compared among normal scalp (n=4), patchy alopecia areata scalp (n=8), and alopecia totalis/universalis scalp (n=8). Patients on tofacitinib were biopsied at baseline and after 4 and 24 weeks of treatment, and several of the patients also had a later scalp biopsy. RNA came from the PAXgene miRNA kit for fixed scalp, the miRNeasy kit for PBMCs, and the RNeasy kit for mouse skin. In treated patients, disease severity was measured using the SALT score, which gives the percentage of scalp surface area affected. Here is what the overall study found, with its caveats: The treated cohort was small, with a single nonresponder, so links between baseline CD8+ expansion and response need larger studies. During tofacitinib treatment, many expanded lesional clones stuck around in both scalp and blood, and this persistence may partly explain why relapse happens after treatment is stopped. Shared TCR sequences between patients were less evident than in mice, which may be partly attributable to HLA diversity in the patient population. Tofacitinib significantly lowered scalp clonality and the number of expanded CD8+ clones among the top 100 scalp clones. Higher clonality and more expanded CD8+ clones were observed in lesional scalp than in normal scalp, particularly in alopecia totalis/universalis, a finding suggestive of antigenic drive. Scalp TCR repertoire analysis is complicated because resident alphabeta T cells in normal human skin are also sequenced, whereas mouse skin is dominated by gammadelta T cells.

The CDR3 runs 14 residues from the cysteine to the phenylalanine. The CDR3 DNA has 42 bases and is translated from base 1. CDR1 and CDR2 are drawn from the germline V gene: MNHNS, SASEGT. Trimming leaves V shorter by 6 bases and J shorter by 4 bases, with the junction holding 6 bases beyond the gene matches. Library method: the immunoSEQ multiplex PCR assay. RNA was extracted from all samples and reverse transcribed into cDNA as template for TCR sequencing. First-strand cDNA was synthesized using SuperScript III with a 2:1 mix of oligo-dT and random hexamers. A synthetic immune receptor repertoire was used to measure amplification bias, and any remaining bias was corrected computationally. As for the original processing: Raw reads were preprocessed to remove errors, and CDR3 was defined by IMGT conventions from the conserved cysteine to phenylalanine. To get clonality, Shannon entropy was normalized by log2 of the number of productive unique TCRs and the result was subtracted from 1. Whether scalp clones were CD4 or CD8 was inferred by matching scalp TCRbeta sequences against CD4 and CD8 repertoires sorted from blood. This immuneACCESS table, as held by TCRdb, lists in-frame sequences with V and J called but not all clones. Of the missing ones, under half trace to an unresolved V gene in checked studies; the others have no known cause. D and trimming come from the DNA, and the V and J calls and clone size come from that table. The sample records around 300,000 clones, roughly 63% of which are singletons. Around 0.92% of the sample comes from the top ten.

Taken with the paper, the label for treatment or condition translates to: oral pan-JAK inhibitor, 5-10 mg twice daily. From alopecia areata patients, peripheral blood was collected along with lesional scalp punch biopsies. PBMCs were separated by density centrifugation and stained for CD3, CD4 and CD8, after which CD4+ and CD8+ T cells were sorted on a FACSAria. The rearranged chain carries TRBV6-1 and TRBJ1-2; TRBD1 fits 9 bases in the junction. Source: CD4+ T cells sorted from blood, taken around week 54, from a patient treated with tofacitinib. The sequence was obtained from a human donor with alopecia areata. The CDR3 region: CASSTGGAGYGYTF. The DNA is as follows: TGTGCCAGCAGCACAGGGGGCGCGGGCTATGGCTACACCTTC.